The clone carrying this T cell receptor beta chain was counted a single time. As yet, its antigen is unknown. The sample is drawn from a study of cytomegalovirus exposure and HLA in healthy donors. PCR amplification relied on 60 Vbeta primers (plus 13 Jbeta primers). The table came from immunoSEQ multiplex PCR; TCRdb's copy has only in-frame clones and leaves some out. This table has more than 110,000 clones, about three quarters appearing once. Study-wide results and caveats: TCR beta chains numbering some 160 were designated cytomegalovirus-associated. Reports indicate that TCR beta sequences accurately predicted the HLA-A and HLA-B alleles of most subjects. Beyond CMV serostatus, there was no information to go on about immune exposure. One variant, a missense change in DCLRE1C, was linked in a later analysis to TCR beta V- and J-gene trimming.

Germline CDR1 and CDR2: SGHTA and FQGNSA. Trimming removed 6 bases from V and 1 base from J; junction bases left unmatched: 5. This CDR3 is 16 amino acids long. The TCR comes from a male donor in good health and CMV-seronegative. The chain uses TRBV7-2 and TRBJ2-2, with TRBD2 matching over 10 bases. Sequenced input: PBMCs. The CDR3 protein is CASRHSGGLNTGELFF. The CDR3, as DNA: TGTGCCAGCAGGCATAGCGGGGGGCTGAACACCGGGGAGCTGTTTTTT.